This TCR beta chain was observed in a study of T-cell reconstitution after alpha-beta-depleted transplantation in children. A library of TCRbeta sequences, prepared with unique molecular identifiers, was generated. Each CDR3 protein is one row after TCRdb ran MiXCR on the PCR reads. The data hold approximately 350,000 distinct CDR3 sequences, with over 9% observed a single time. The CDR3 length is 15 residues. Germline CDR1 and CDR2: SGHRS and YFSETQ. Unmatched junction bases numbered 12, after V lost 4 bases and J lost 7 bases. This TCR came from a human donor who donated a stem cell graft to a child with acute lymphoblastic leukemia. This rearrangement joins TRBV5-1 to TRBJ1-1, with TRBD1 matching over 8 bases. Sequenced here: PBMCs from the stem cell graft donor, sampled from the stem cell graft. Here the CDR3 reads CASSREGQGANEAFF. For the CDR3, the DNA is TGCGCCAGCAGCCGCGAAGGACAGGGAGCAAATGAAGCTTTCTTT.